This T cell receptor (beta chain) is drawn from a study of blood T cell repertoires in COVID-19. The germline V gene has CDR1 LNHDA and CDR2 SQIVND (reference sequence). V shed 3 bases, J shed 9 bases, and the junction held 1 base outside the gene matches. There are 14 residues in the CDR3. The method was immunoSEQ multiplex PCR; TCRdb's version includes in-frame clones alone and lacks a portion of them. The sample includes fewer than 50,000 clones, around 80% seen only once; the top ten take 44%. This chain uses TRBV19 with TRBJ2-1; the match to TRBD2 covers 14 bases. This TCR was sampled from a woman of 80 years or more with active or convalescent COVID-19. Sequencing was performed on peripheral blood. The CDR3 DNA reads TGTGCCAGTAGTATGACTAGCGGGAGGGTTGAGCAGTTCTTC. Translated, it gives CASSMTSGRVEQFF.